These T cell receptor beta chains were read from a single sample in a study of blood T cell repertoires in COVID-19. The data were produced by immunoSEQ multiplex PCR, yet TCRdb's version contains in-frame clones alone and is incomplete. This sample has tens of thousands of clones, with 70% to 90% found just once. Sample: peripheral blood. These receptor sequences come from a human donor in a cohort sampled during active COVID-19. CDR3s include the opening cysteine and the closing phenylalanine or tryptophan. D genes are given only for firm matches. The size field is filled for only some rows; it gives once, few, many or a size class.

clone size,J gene,CDR3 length,D gene,V gene,CDR3 DNA,CDR3 protein
.,TRBJ2-3,15,TRBD2,TRBV10-1,TGCGCCAGTAGGGCGGCTAGCGGGTCGTCAGATACGCAGTATTTT,CASRAASGSSDTQYF
.,TRBJ2-1,14,TRBD1,TRBV9,TGTGCCAGCGGACAGGGGGCCGGCTACAATGAGCAGTTCTTC,CASGQGAGYNEQFF
.,TRBJ2-3,12,TRBD1,TRBV7-9,TGTGCCAGCAGCTTTACAGGGGGCGAGCAGTATTTT,CASSFTGGEQYF
.,TRBJ1-2,14,.,TRBV18,TGTGCCAGCTCTTTACTGACAGCCCTGGTTGGCTACACCTTC,CASSLLTALVGYTF
.,TRBJ2-2,14,.,TRBV28,TGTGCCACGGAACAGGCACTTGGCCCCGGGGAGCTGTTTTTT,CATEQALGPGELFF
.,TRBJ2-1,14,TRBD2,TRBV15,TGTGCCACCAGCAGAGGAGGGACTAGCAATGAGCAGTTCTTC,CATSRGGTSNEQFF
.,TRBJ2-1,13,.,TRBV5-4,TGTGCCAGCAGCCAGGACTCCTACAATGAGCAGTTCTTC,CASSQDSYNEQFF
.,TRBJ2-1,19,TRBD2,TRBV11-2,TGTGCCAGCAGCTTAGGTGGCTACGGGAGGGCCGCTGGTTACAATGAGCAGTTCTTC,CASSLGGYGRAAGYNEQFF
.,TRBJ2-3,15,.,TRBV5-6,TGTGCCAGCAGCTTGGGGCAGGGGAGCACAGATACGCAGTATTTT,CASSLGQGSTDTQYF
.,TRBJ2-7,15,TRBD2,TRBV6-2/TRBV6-3,TGTGCCAGCAGCCTCGAGGGAGGGCTAGTGTACGAGCAGTACTTC,CASSLEGGLVYEQYF
once,TRBJ2-3,16,.,TRBV7-2,TGTGCCAGCAGCGCACGCTGGGGAGGAGGTTGGGATACGCAGTATTTT,CASSARWGGGWDTQYF
.,TRBJ2-7,15,.,TRBV15,TGTGCCACCAGCAGAGATTTTAGCGGATCCTACGAGCAGTACTTC,CATSRDFSGSYEQYF
few,TRBJ1-2,15,.,TRBV28,TGTGCCAGCAGTTTGTCGAGGGGCGGGGGTTATGGCTACACTTTC,CASSLSRGGGYGYTF
.,TRBJ1-1,14,TRBD1,TRBV3-1/TRBV3-2,TGTGCCAGCAGCCAACCGATGAGACAGGGGGAAGCTTTCTTT,CASSQPMRQGEAFF
.,TRBJ1-1,15,TRBD1,TRBV6-1,TGTGCCAGCAGTGAAGCAGGACAGGGAGGCACTGAAGCTTTCTTT,CASSEAGQGGTEAFF
once,TRBJ2-1,13,TRBD2,TRBV3-1/TRBV3-2,TGTGCCAGCAGCCAAGTGGTATTAGCGGGAAAGTTCTTC,CASSQVVLAGKFF
.,TRBJ1-4,15,.,TRBV6-6,TGTGCCAGCAGTTACTCAAGGCAGGGTAGTGAAAAACTGTTTTTT,CASSYSRQGSEKLFF
.,TRBJ2-1,17,TRBD2,TRBV30,TGTGCCTGGAGCGTTTGGGCTAGCGGCGTCTCCTACAATGAGCAGTTCTTC,CAWSVWASGVSYNEQFF
.,TRBJ2-7,13,.,TRBV18,TGTGCCAGCTCCCAAGAACCACCAGTCGAGCAGTACTTC,CASSQEPPVEQYF
.,TRBJ2-2,14,.,TRBV10-3,TGTGCCATCAAGACGGGGGCGAACACCGGGGAGCTGTTTTTT,CAIKTGANTGELFF
once,TRBJ1-2,14,TRBD1,TRBV27,TGTGCCAGCCTCCCTCAGGGGGCTGCCTATGGCTACACCTTC,CASLPQGAAYGYTF
.,TRBJ1-2,14,TRBD1,TRBV5-1,TGCGCCAGCAGCTTGGGACAGGGGGCCTATGGCTACACCTTC,CASSLGQGAYGYTF
once,TRBJ2-3,17,TRBD1,TRBV5-1,TGCGCCAGCAGCCTTATTTCAGGACAGGGAGGCACAGATACGCAGTATTTT,CASSLISGQGGTDTQYF
.,TRBJ2-5,11,.,TRBV6-5,TGTGCCAGTTGCCCCCGGGAGACCCAGTACTTC,CASCPRETQYF
.,TRBJ1-1,16,TRBD1,TRBV3-1/TRBV3-2,TGTGCCAGCAGCCAAGCCGCGACAGGGGGAAGAACTGAAGCTTTCTTT,CASSQAATGGRTEAFF
.,TRBJ2-7,15,.,TRBV4-2,TGTGCCAGCAGCCTAACTCCCGGGGGAGACTACGAGCAGTACTTC,CASSLTPGGDYEQYF
.,TRBJ2-5,15,.,TRBV5-1,TGCGCCAGCAGCCCCGGGCCAGGGTCCCAAGAGACCCAGTACTTC,CASSPGPGSQETQYF
.,TRBJ1-2,11,.,TRBV11-2,TGTGCCAGCAGCTCGGGTTATGGCTACACCTTC,CASSSGYGYTF
.,TRBJ1-1,14,TRBD1,TRBV4-1,TGCGCCAGCAGCCACCCCGGGACAGGGGGCGATGCTTTCTTT,CASSHPGTGGDAFF
.,TRBJ2-2,17,.,TRBV5-1,TGCGCCAGCAGCCCCGACCTACTGGCGGGAACTACCGGGGAGCTGTTTTTT,CASSPDLLAGTTGELFF
.,TRBJ1-1,12,.,TRBV7-9,TGTGCCAGCAGCCCTTCGGGATTAAAAGCTTTCTTT,CASSPSGLKAFF
once,TRBJ2-7,15,.,TRBV6-5,TGTGCCAGCAGTTACTCGGCTGACAGTTTCTACGAGCAGTACTTC,CASSYSADSFYEQYF
once,TRBJ1-1,14,.,TRBV20-1,TGCAGTGCTAGTCTCCTGGGACAGAACACTGAAGCTTTCTTT,CSASLLGQNTEAFF